The rows below give T cell receptor beta chains drawn from one sample of a study of T-cell memory formation after mild COVID-19. In TCRdb, the 5' RACE reads were re-called with MiXCR into one record per CDR3 protein. The table shows 95,000 to 110,000 distinct CDR3 sequences, with around an eighth occurring only once. Source material: PBMCs or a T cell subset sorted from them (not recorded which). The receptors were gathered from a man aged 18 to 29 who had mild COVID-19 (a few samples of this study predate the infection). Cell type and time point are not known. CDR3s include the opening cysteine and the closing phenylalanine or tryptophan. Fields, in order: J gene, D gene, clone size, V gene, CDR3 length, CDR3 protein, CDR3 DNA. A D gene is named only where the DNA matches it firmly. Clone size is given for some rows only: seen once, a few or many times, or a class if the clone is expanded.

TRBJ2-2 TRBD2 . TRBV9 16 CASSEGTSGNTGELFF TGTGCCAGCAGCGAGGGGACTAGCGGTAACACCGGGGAGCTGTTTTTT
TRBJ1-2 TRBD1 few TRBV12-3/TRBV12-4 13 CASKGDSLDGYTF TGTGCCAGCAAAGGGGACAGCTTGGATGGCTACACCTTC
TRBJ2-5 TRBD2 . TRBV7-9 15 CASSSLAELQETQYF TGTGCCAGCAGCTCACTAGCGGAGCTCCAAGAGACCCAGTACTTC
TRBJ1-2 . many TRBV4-3 16 CASTPVKGRTNYGYTF TGCGCCAGCACCCCGGTAAAGGGCCGCACTAACTATGGCTACACCTTC
TRBJ2-4 . many TRBV29-1 12 CSVDWGENIQYF TGCAGCGTTGATTGGGGAGAAAACATTCAGTACTTC
TRBJ1-2 TRBD1 once TRBV6-2/TRBV6-3 19 CASSYSIPPNQGAGYGYTF TGTGCCAGCAGTTACTCGATCCCCCCTAACCAGGGGGCGGGCTATGGCTACACCTTC
TRBJ2-1 . . TRBV29-1 13 CSVEAASYNEQFF TGCAGCGTTGAGGCGGCCTCCTACAATGAGCAGTTCTTC
TRBJ2-2 TRBD2 few TRBV20-1 15 CSASAGGFNTGELFF TGCAGTGCTAGTGCGGGGGGCTTTAACACCGGGGAGCTGTTTTTT
TRBJ1-4 TRBD1 few TRBV20-1 15 CSARGQGAPREKLFF TGCAGTGCTAGAGGACAGGGGGCGCCCCGGGAAAAACTGTTTTTT
TRBJ2-3 TRBD2 . TRBV6-5 15 CASSYTSGDTDTQYF TGTGCCAGCAGTTATACTAGCGGGGACACAGATACGCAGTATTTT
TRBJ1-6 . . TRBV5-1 15 CASQNYGVGDSPLHF TGCGCCAGCCAAAATTACGGAGTTGGGGATTCACCCCTCCACTTT
TRBJ2-1 TRBD1 . TRBV19 15 CASSMTGGVINEQFF TGTGCCAGTAGTATGACAGGGGGCGTTATTAATGAGCAGTTCTTC
TRBJ2-5 TRBD1 . TRBV10-3 15 CAISESGQYEETQYF TGTGCCATCAGTGAGTCGGGACAGTATGAAGAGACCCAGTACTTC
TRBJ2-5 . many TRBV5-5 14 CASSPEQGRETQYF TGTGCCAGCAGCCCCGAGCAGGGGAGGGAGACCCAGTACTTC
TRBJ2-1 TRBD2 . TRBV19 15 CASSIHAGGSNEQFF TGTGCCAGTAGTATCCATGCGGGGGGGAGCAATGAGCAGTTCTTC
TRBJ2-7 . few TRBV11-2 14 CASSLAANFYEQYF TGTGCCAGCAGCTTAGCGGCCAATTTTTACGAGCAGTACTTC
TRBJ2-7 . few TRBV7-6 13 CASSLIGTGEQYF TGTGCCAGCAGCTTGATAGGGACGGGCGAGCAGTACTTC
TRBJ2-3 . few TRBV24-1 16 CATSDPDGVVSDTQYF TGTGCCACCAGTGACCCGGACGGGGTGGTATCAGATACGCAGTATTTT
TRBJ2-2 . many TRBV3-1 14 CASSLLGFTGELFF TGTGCCAGCAGCCTTCTGGGGTTCACCGGGGAGCTGTTTTTT
TRBJ2-7 . few TRBV7-9 13 CASTRDTSYEQYF TGTGCCAGTACCCGGGACACGAGCTACGAGCAGTACTTC
TRBJ2-7 . . TRBV4-1 13 CASSQGLHYEQYF TGCGCCAGCAGCCAAGGTCTACACTACGAGCAGTACTTC
TRBJ2-3 TRBD2 . TRBV5-1 15 CASSGTASGGLSQYF TGCGCCAGCAGCGGGACGGCTAGCGGGGGACTATCGCAGTATTTT
TRBJ2-6 TRBD1 many TRBV6-4 16 CASSDSGGAGANVLTF TGTGCCAGCAGTGACTCAGGGGGCGCTGGGGCCAACGTCCTGACTTTC
TRBJ2-1 TRBD2 few TRBV10-2 17 CASSEEVGLAVDNEQFF TGCGCCAGCAGCGAGGAGGTGGGACTAGCGGTCGACAATGAGCAGTTCTTC
TRBJ2-2 . few TRBV12-5 12 CASGPNTGELFF TGTGCTAGTGGTCCAAACACCGGGGAGCTGTTTTTT
TRBJ2-3 . . TRBV3-1 13 CASSLNDPDTQYF TGTGCCAGCAGTCTAAACGATCCAGATACGCAGTATTTT
TRBJ2-3 TRBD2 . TRBV11-2 16 CASSLGGGGLTDTQYF TGTGCCAGCAGCTTAGGGGGGGGTGGCCTCACAGATACGCAGTATTTT
TRBJ1-3 . . TRBV2 16 CASSDRGSLPGNTIYF TGTGCCAGCAGTGACAGGGGATCTTTACCTGGAAACACCATATATTTT
TRBJ2-5 . . TRBV20-1 14 CSARDRAGQETQYF TGCAGTGCTAGAGATCGGGCAGGCCAAGAGACCCAGTACTTC
TRBJ2-2 . . TRBV5-5 14 CASRISANTGELFF TGTGCCAGCAGAATCTCAGCGAACACCGGGGAGCTGTTTTTT
TRBJ1-6 . . TRBV14 14 CASSPPGAYSPLHF TGTGCCAGCAGCCCCCCGGGGGCTTATTCACCCCTCCACTTT
TRBJ2-2 . few TRBV7-9 16 CASTPGTGTGTGELFF TGTGCCAGCACCCCGGGAACAGGGACGGGCACCGGGGAGCTGTTTTTT
TRBJ1-2 . . TRBV9 15 CASSVAGGGNYGYTF TGTGCCAGCAGCGTAGCGGGAGGCGGAAACTATGGCTACACCTTC
TRBJ1-2 . many TRBV6-1 15 CASSHAGISNYGYTF TGTGCCAGCAGCCACGCAGGGATTTCAAACTATGGCTACACCTTC
TRBJ2-3 TRBD2 . TRBV15 17 CATSRDRRPSGTDTQYF TGTGCCACCAGCAGAGATCGGAGGCCTAGCGGGACAGATACGCAGTATTTT
TRBJ2-4 . . TRBV7-9 16 CASSFLSQLAKNIQYF TGTGCCAGCAGCTTTCTGTCCCAACTAGCCAAAAACATTCAGTACTTC
TRBJ2-7 . . TRBV27 13 CASSLRIPNEQYF TGTGCCAGCAGTTTAAGGATCCCCAACGAGCAGTACTTC
TRBJ1-1 . few TRBV12-3/TRBV12-4 14 CASRREQPNTEAFF TGTGCCAGCAGGAGGGAACAGCCGAACACTGAAGCTTTCTTT
TRBJ1-2 TRBD1 . TRBV12-3/TRBV12-4 16 CASSSRDRGRVDGYTF TGTGCCAGCAGTTCCCGGGACAGGGGGCGGGTGGATGGCTACACCTTC
TRBJ2-3 TRBD2 . TRBV28 18 CASESAAGPVPGTDTQYF TGTGCCAGCGAAAGCGCAGCGGGGCCGGTTCCGGGCACAGATACGCAGTATTTT
TRBJ2-2 . few TRBV6-2/TRBV6-3 19 CASSDSGPRVVKNTGELFF TGTGCCAGCAGCGATTCCGGGCCAAGGGTCGTAAAAAACACCGGGGAGCTGTTTTTT
TRBJ2-1 TRBD2 few TRBV2 15 CASRSLAGGFNEQFF TGTGCCAGCAGGTCACTAGCGGGGGGTTTCAATGAGCAGTTCTTC
TRBJ2-3 . . TRBV7-3 16 CASSLNGVSGTDTQYF TGTGCCAGCAGCTTAAACGGGGTCTCGGGAACAGATACGCAGTATTTT
TRBJ2-7 . few TRBV4-2 14 CASSQGSQSYEQYF TGTGCCAGCAGCCAAGGGAGTCAAAGCTACGAGCAGTACTTC
TRBJ1-1 TRBD1 many TRBV20-1 15 CSARDWDRGNTEAFF TGCAGTGCTAGAGATTGGGACAGGGGGAACACTGAAGCTTTCTTT
TRBJ1-1 . . TRBV6-7 17 CASSYKPPGPRNTEAFF TGTGCCAGCAGTTACAAGCCTCCCGGACCAAGGAACACTGAAGCTTTCTTT
TRBJ2-1 TRBD2 many TRBV27 13 CASSPGGIDEQFF TGTGCCAGCAGTCCGGGGGGGATCGATGAGCAGTTCTTC
TRBJ2-3 . many TRBV12-3/TRBV12-4 12 CASSWGTDTQYF TGTGCCAGCAGTTGGGGCACAGATACGCAGTATTTT
TRBJ1-1 . once TRBV5-1 16 CASSSPLTTENTEAFF TGCGCCAGCAGCTCCCCCCTTACTACAGAGAACACTGAAGCTTTCTTT
TRBJ1-1 . many TRBV9 14 CASSVGSTNTEAFF TGTGCCAGCAGCGTGGGCAGCACGAACACTGAAGCTTTCTTT
TRBJ2-3 TRBD2 . TRBV29-1 15 CSVEGAGASTDTQYF TGCAGCGTTGAGGGAGCGGGGGCCTCCACAGATACGCAGTATTTT
TRBJ1-1 . . TRBV4-1 16 CASSHRLLGGGTEAFF TGCGCCAGCAGCCACCGACTCTTGGGAGGGGGAACTGAAGCTTTCTTT
TRBJ1-5 . few TRBV11-2 14 CASSPGQYNQPQHF TGTGCCAGCAGCCCCGGACAGTACAATCAGCCCCAGCATTTT
TRBJ2-1 . . TRBV6-2/TRBV6-3 11 CAISYMHEQFF TGTGCCATCAGTTACATGCATGAGCAGTTCTTC
TRBJ2-1 . few TRBV6-2/TRBV6-3 14 CASSYAGYHNEQFF TGTGCCAGCAGTTATGCAGGGTACCACAATGAGCAGTTCTTC
TRBJ1-5 . . TRBV21-1 13 CASSLWTARPQHF TGTGCCAGCAGCCTTTGGACAGCCCGGCCCCAGCATTTT
TRBJ1-1 . . TRBV7-8 12 CASSLLGAEAFF TGTGCCAGCAGCCTCCTGGGAGCTGAAGCTTTCTTT
TRBJ2-1 . . TRBV7-6 17 CASSLEARLSRIDEQFF TGTGCCAGCAGCTTAGAGGCGCGGCTAAGCCGCATCGATGAGCAGTTCTTC
TRBJ1-1 . many TRBV5-1 17 CASSARPRVWPNTEAFF TGCGCCAGCAGCGCACGACCAAGGGTCTGGCCTAACACTGAAGCTTTCTTT
TRBJ2-5 . few TRBV7-9 15 CASSLEGRTKKTQYF TGTGCCAGCAGCTTAGAAGGCCGGACCAAGAAGACCCAGTACTTC